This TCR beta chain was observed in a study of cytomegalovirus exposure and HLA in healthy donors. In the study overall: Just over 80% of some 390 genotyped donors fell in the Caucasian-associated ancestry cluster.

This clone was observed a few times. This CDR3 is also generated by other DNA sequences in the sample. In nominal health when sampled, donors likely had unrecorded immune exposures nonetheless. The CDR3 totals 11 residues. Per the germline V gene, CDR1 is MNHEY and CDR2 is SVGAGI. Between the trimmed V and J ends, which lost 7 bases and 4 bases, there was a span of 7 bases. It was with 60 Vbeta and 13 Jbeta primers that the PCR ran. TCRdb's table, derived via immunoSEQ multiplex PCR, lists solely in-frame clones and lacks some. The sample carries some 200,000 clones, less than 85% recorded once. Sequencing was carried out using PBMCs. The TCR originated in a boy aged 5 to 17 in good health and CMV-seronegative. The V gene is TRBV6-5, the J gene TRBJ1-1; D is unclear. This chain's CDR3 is CASNRGTEAFF. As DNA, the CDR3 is TGTGCCAGCAATCGGGGCACTGAAGCTTTCTTT.